This TCR beta chain was identified in a study of blood T cell repertoires in COVID-19. Points on this clone: One end of the junction varies from germline; a read error may be responsible.

Authors' data handling: Counts of nucleated cells, estimated from reference gene primer amplification, were obtained. The method was immunoSEQ multiplex PCR; TCRdb's version includes in-frame clones alone and lacks a portion of them. That table is the source of V, J and clone size, and D and trimming were worked out from the DNA. The sample lists 150,000 to 200,000 clones, about 83% occurring once. The CDR3 has 11 residues. From germline, CDR1 is SGHDN and CDR2 FVKESK. The TCR originated in a woman aged 80 or over with acute or convalescent COVID-19. The gene calls are TRBV14 and TRBJ2-7; D remains ambiguous. What was sequenced was peripheral blood. The CDR3 DNA sequence: TGTGCCAGCAGTCTCTCCCACGAGCAGTACTTC. Residues: CASSLSHEQYF.